The clone carrying this T cell receptor (beta chain) appeared a single time. This sample was included in a study of blood T cell repertoires in COVID-19. Study as a whole: The study drew acute and convalescent COVID-19 samples from the United States, Italy and Spain.

Assay used: immunoSEQ multiplex PCR; TCRdb lists only in-frame clones, some missing. Here the sample spans 140,000 or so clones, 88% being singletons. Trimming stripped 7 bases from V and 8 bases from J, with 9 bases between. This CDR3 is 12 amino acids long. The chain is built from TRBV12-3 or TRBV12-4 and TRBJ2-6; a weak D match, TRBD1 (5 bases). This clonotype originated in a woman aged 45-59 years with acute or convalescent COVID-19. Input material: peripheral blood. In DNA, the CDR3 is TGTGCCAGCAAAGACAGAACCAACGTCCTGACTTTC. Protein sequence: CASKDRTNVLTF.